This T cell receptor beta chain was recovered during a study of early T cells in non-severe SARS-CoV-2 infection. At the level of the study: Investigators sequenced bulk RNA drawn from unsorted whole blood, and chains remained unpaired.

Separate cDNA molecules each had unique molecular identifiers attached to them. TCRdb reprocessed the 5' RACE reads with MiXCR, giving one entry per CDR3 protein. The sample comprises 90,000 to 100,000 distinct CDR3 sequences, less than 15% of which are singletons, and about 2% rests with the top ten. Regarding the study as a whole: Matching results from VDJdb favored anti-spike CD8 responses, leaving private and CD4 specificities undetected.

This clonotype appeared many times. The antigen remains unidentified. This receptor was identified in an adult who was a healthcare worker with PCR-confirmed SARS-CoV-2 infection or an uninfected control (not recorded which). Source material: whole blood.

The chain's CDR3 is CATFPDRESYEQYF. The DNA of the CDR3 is TGTGCCACTTTTCCGGACAGGGAGTCCTACGAGCAGTACTTC. This chain links TRBV2 with TRBJ2-7; 8 positions agree with TRBD1. J lost 1 base, V lost 10 bases, and 9 bases had no gene match. The CDR3 extends over 14 amino acids. Looked up from germline, CDR1 is SNHLY and CDR2 is FYNNEI.